This TCR beta chain was identified in a study of T cells in Graves' hyperthyroidism and ophthalmopathy. Study-level background: Peripheral blood was secured at the point of initial diagnosis, before any treatment.

This clonotype appeared many times. Its matching antigen is unknown. CDR1 MDHEN and CDR2 SYDVKM come from the germline V gene. Trimming cost V 1 base and J 5 bases, with 15 bases left between them. CDR3 length: 15 amino acids. Study results and limitations: Appearing also in blood were most of the thyroid clonotypes expanded above 0.001.

Amplified TCR beta CDR3 regions came from RNA transcripts. TCR CDR3 underwent first-round RT-PCR with the HTBI primer set. Each CDR3 protein is one row after TCRdb ran MiXCR on the multiplex PCR reads. The sample shows around 620,000 distinct CDR3 sequences, under 20% of them seen only once. The sequence was collected from a woman between 25 and 40 years old with Graves' hyperthyroidism. The chain joins TRBV28 to TRBJ2-7, with D maybe TRBD2 (5 bases). The specimen was blood. The CDR3 reads CASSLSPDWRHEQYF. CDR3 DNA sequence: TGTGCCAGCAGTTTATCCCCGGACTGGCGGCACGAGCAGTACTTC.